These 24 T cell receptor beta chains came from one sample sequenced in a study of technical replicates of blood from a few donors. Profiling relied on immunoSEQ multiplex PCR, and the TCRdb table lists in-frame clones only, not all of them. Among about 62,000 clones listed, around 87% were seen once. Sequencing was carried out using PBMCs. All receptors come from a human donor in good health. Some clones in this sample may be carry-over from other donors' samples.

This clone has a single count. CDR3 DNA sequence: TGTGCCAGCAGCTCCGGCCGGACAGGGAGGAAGTTAGAGACCCAGTACTTC. The encoded protein is CASSSGRTGRKLETQYF. J is TRBJ2-5 and V is TRBV5-5; 8 bases line up with TRBD1. From germline, CDR1 is SGHKS and CDR2 YYEKEE (reference sequence). The CDR3 covers 17 residues. V shed 3 bases, J shed 4 bases, and the junction held 14 bases outside the gene matches.

CDR3 in amino acids: CASSLRGYEQYF. The DNA of the CDR3 is TGTGCCAGCAGCCTCAGGGGTTACGAGCAGTACTTC. The chain links TRBV11-2 to TRBJ2-7; perhaps TRBD1 as D (6 bases). With 5 bases removed from V and 4 bases from J, the gap between germline ends came to 9 bases. CDR3 length equals 12 residues. Germline values: CDR1 SGHAT, CDR2 FQNNGV.

The chain employs TRBV7-9 and TRBJ2-5; 8 bases match TRBD1. CDR1 and CDR2 (germline): SEHNR, FQNEAQ (reference sequence). The CDR3 has 15 amino acids. Germline trimming cut 4 bases from V and 4 bases from J; bases unmatched to any gene: 8. The CDR3 is CASSYQDRDVETQYF. The DNA for the CDR3 is TGTGCCAGCAGCTACCAGGACAGGGATGTAGAGACCCAGTACTTC.

The V and J genes are TRBV9 and TRBJ1-3, with D uncertain. V was cut by 0 bases and J by 3 bases, with 7 bases left in between. The V gene's germline CDR1 is SGDLS and CDR2 YYNGEE. The CDR3 length is 14 residues. CDR3: CASSVDTVGNTIYF. CDR3 DNA sequence: TGTGCCAGCAGCGTAGATACAGTTGGAAACACCATATATTTT.

This rearrangement joins TRBV4-3 to TRBJ1-2; a possible D gene is TRBD1 (6 bases). Per the germline V gene, CDR1 is LGHNA and CDR2 is YSLEER. Deletions cut 0 bases from V and 4 bases from J, with 12 bases between. This CDR3 has 15 residues. The CDR3 is CASSQDGGVGYGYTF. The CDR3 coding sequence is TGCGCCAGCAGCCAAGATGGGGGCGTGGGCTATGGCTACACCTTC.

This rearrangement joins TRBV25-1 to TRBJ2-7; 8 positions agree with TRBD1. The V gene's germline CDR1 is MGHDK and CDR2 SYGVNS. The CDR3 sequence is 15 residues long. Losses at the gene ends were 2 bases for V and 2 bases for J; bases not matched to a gene: 5. CDR3 nucleotide sequence: TGTGCCAGCAGTGAAGGACAGGGCAAAACCTACGAGCAGTACTTC. The encoded protein is CASSEGQGKTYEQYF.

This clone has just one count. This chain links TRBV4-3 with TRBJ1-4, with D tentatively TRBD1 (6 bases). The CDR3 length is 14 residues. The V and J ends lost 1 base and 4 bases respectively, with 7 bases between them. Germline V gene lookup returns CDR1 LGHNA and CDR2 YSLEER. CDR3 amino acids: CASSQGTVNEKLFF. CDR3 DNA sequence: TGCGCCAGCAGCCAAGGGACAGTTAATGAAAAACTGTTTTTT.

The gene calls are TRBV5-1 and TRBJ2-3; the D gene is possibly TRBD2 (6 bases). With 3 bases removed from V and 6 bases from J, the gap between germline ends came to 17 bases. The CDR3 spans 15 residues. The V gene's germline CDR1 is SGHRS and CDR2 YFSETQ. CDR3 protein: CASSSQLPGVDTQYF. CDR3 nucleotides: TGCGCCAGCAGCTCACAATTACCGGGAGTCGATACGCAGTATTTT.

This chain connects TRBV5-1 to TRBJ2-5; D could derive from TRBD1 or TRBD2 (6 bases each). CDR3 size: 14 residues. Per germline, CDR1 SGHRS and CDR2 YFSETQ. The germline V and J ends were trimmed by 4 bases and 2 bases, with 12 bases remaining between them. CDR3 bases: TGCGCCAGCAGCCTGGGGGGACAACAAGAGACCCAGTACTTC. It encodes CASSLGGQQETQYF.

This rearrangement joins TRBV9 to TRBJ2-7, with D possibly matching TRBD1 (6 bases). Trimming stripped 4 bases from V and 0 bases from J, with 14 bases between. There are 15 residues in the CDR3. Germline V gene lookup returns CDR1 SGDLS and CDR2 YYNGEE. Here the CDR3 DNA reads TGTGCCAGCAGCAAAACACCGGACAGCTCCTACGAGCAGTACTTC. This translates into CASSKTPDSSYEQYF.

This chain connects TRBV11-2 to TRBJ1-1, with TRBD1 matching over 8 bases. Germline V gene data show CDR1 as SGHAT and CDR2 as FQNNGV. This CDR3 comprises 15 residues. Trimming took 4 bases from V and 1 from J; bases not matched to a gene: 5. The CDR3 DNA sequence: TGTGCCAGCAGCTCATCCGGGACAGGGAACACTGAAGCTTTCTTT. Amino acid sequence: CASSSSGTGNTEAFF. The full variable domain, its missing parts supplied by reference TRBV11-2 and TRBJ1-1, is EAGVAQSPRYKIIEKRQSVAFWCNPISGHATLYWYQQILGQGPKLLIQFQNNGVVDDSQLPKDRFSAERLKGVDSTLKIQPAKLEDSAVYLCASSSSGTGNTEAFFGQGTRLTVV.

The V and J genes are TRBV9 and TRBJ1-3; D call uncertain. Germline V gene data show CDR1 as SGDLS and CDR2 as YYNGEE. Trimming removed 0 bases from V and 2 bases from J, with 9 bases in between. The CDR3 has 15 residues. The CDR3 spells CASSVDGYAGNTIYF. The CDR3 DNA follows: TGTGCCAGCAGCGTAGACGGGTACGCTGGAAACACCATATATTTT.

As DNA, the CDR3 is TGTGCCAGCAGTAGCGGACAGCCCCCCGGGGGGACGCAGTATTTT. The encoded protein is CASSSGQPPGGTQYF. The genes are TRBV7-9 and TRBJ2-3; perhaps TRBD2 as D (7 bases). The CDR3 has 15 residues. Trimming took off 6 bases at V and 9 bases at J, with 22 bases between the two ends. Germline CDR1 reads SEHNR; CDR2 reads FQNEAQ (reference sequence).

Worth noting for this clone: Other DNA sequences in the same sample also yield this CDR3. The chain links TRBV6-6 to TRBJ2-7; tentative D call: TRBD1 (6 bases). The CDR3 consists of 11 residues. Germline lookup yields CDR1 MNHNY and CDR2 SVGAGI (reference sequence). V lost 10 bases and J lost 1, with 8 bases in between. The CDR3 is CATTGSYEQYF. In nucleotides, the CDR3 is TGTGCCACCACAGGGTCCTACGAGCAGTACTTC.

V and J are TRBV13 and TRBJ1-2; possible D gene TRBD1, 5 bases. The CDR3 is made up of 13 amino acids. The germline V gene encodes CDR1 PRHDT and CDR2 FYEKMQ (reference sequence). With 5 bases removed from V and 4 bases from J, the gap between germline ends came to 11 bases. The CDR3 DNA reads as TGTGCCAGCAGCATTCGACAGACCTATGGCTACACCTTC. This encodes CASSIRQTYGYTF.

The rearrangement uses TRBV27 and TRBJ1-2; 8 nucleotides agree with TRBD1. The CDR3 has 14 amino acids. J gave up 4 bases and V 5 bases, and 6 bases lay outside the gene matches. Germline CDR1 is MNHEY and CDR2 is SMNVEV (reference sequence). The CDR3 loop reads CASSPTGAIYGYTF. The CDR3 nucleotides read TGTGCCAGCAGTCCGACAGGGGCGATCTATGGCTACACCTTC.

V and J are TRBV27 and TRBJ1-1; D is perhaps TRBD1 (6 bases). Trimming removed 5 bases from V and 2 bases from J, with 12 bases in between. Germline-derived CDR1 and CDR2 are MNHEY and SMNVEV (reference sequence). This CDR3 spans 14 amino acids. Written as DNA, the CDR3 is TGTGCCAGCAGTCTAGTACAGGGTAACACTGAAGCTTTCTTT. Its protein is CASSLVQGNTEAFF.

V usage is TRBV11-2 and J usage is TRBJ1-3; 8 positions match TRBD1. Unmatched junction bases numbered 3, after V lost 5 bases and J lost 3 bases. The CDR3 has 14 amino acids. The germline gives CDR1 SGHAT, CDR2 FQNNGV. In nucleotides, the CDR3 is TGTGCCAGCAGCCAGGACAGGGTTGGAAACACCATATATTTT. This translates into CASSQDRVGNTIYF.

This clone was recorded only once. The gene calls are TRBV12-5 and TRBJ2-7; TRBD2 aligns across 7 bases. Germline CDR1 and CDR2: LGHNT and FRNRAP. V shed 4 bases, J shed 5 bases, and the junction held 2 bases outside the gene matches. CDR3 length: 12 amino acids. In nucleotides, the CDR3 is TGTGCTAGTGGTTGGGGGGGACACGAGCAGTACTTC. Protein: CASGWGGHEQYF.

The chain couples TRBV7-2 to TRBJ1-2; D is unresolved. CDR1 and CDR2 (germline): SGHTA, FQGNSA. The CDR3 is 14 residues long. The V end lost 7 bases, the J end lost 2 bases, and 14 bases lay between the germline ends. CDR3 sequence: CASNRSPGNYGYTF. The CDR3 coding sequence is TGTGCCAGCAACCGTTCGCCCGGGAACTATGGCTACACCTTC.

This chain joins TRBV9 and TRBJ2-3; tentative D call: TRBD2 (7 bases). CDR1 SGDLS and CDR2 YYNGEE come from the germline V gene. The CDR3 consists of 16 residues. V gave up 0 bases and J gave up 3 bases, with 14 bases separating them. The CDR3 coding sequence is TGTGCCAGCAGCGTAGACGCGGGGGCAGGGACAGATACGCAGTATTTT. Residues: CASSVDAGAGTDTQYF.

The rearrangement uses TRBV18 and TRBJ1-5, with TRBD1 identical over 7 bases. The V and J ends lost 4 bases and 3 bases, in that order; junction bases with no gene match: 3. This CDR3 contains 14 residues. CDR1 is KGHSH and CDR2 is LQKENI in the germline V gene. CDR3 sequence reads: CASSLDRSNQPQHF. The DNA of the CDR3 is TGTGCCAGCTCACTGGACAGGTCCAATCAGCCCCAGCATTTT.

The table lists this clone with a count of one. The chain combines TRBV21-1 with TRBJ1-5. TRBV21-1 corresponds to a pseudogene. The CDR3 length is 15 residues. The CDR3 DNA is TGTGCCAGCAGCCGCTTGGGGGGACGCAATCAGCCCCAGCATTTT. The encoded protein is CASSRLGGRNQPQHF.

V gene TRBV5-1 combines with J gene TRBJ2-2; 9 nucleotides line up with TRBD1. The CDR3 spans 18 residues. CDR1 and CDR2 from the germline V gene are SGHRS and YFSETQ. Trimming removed 4 bases from V and 7 bases from J; junction bases left unmatched: 17. The CDR3 sequence: CASSKTGGALSGGGELFF. In DNA, the CDR3 is TGCGCCAGCAGCAAAACAGGGGGCGCGTTGTCGGGTGGCGGGGAGCTGTTTTTT.